This T cell receptor beta chain was profiled in a study of blood T cells in healthy people across ages (dated by TCRdb to between 2015 and 2016). Describing the broader study: In model experiments, template switching captured roughly one uniquely barcoded TCR beta cDNA molecule for every two T cells. To track age-related changes in TCR beta repertoire diversity, the study relied on deep sequencing normalized with unique cDNA molecular identifiers. Four age groups were formed from the donors: young (average about 17 years), middle-aged (approximately 42), aged (more than 55) and long-lived (more than 75). Donors of different ages were randomly distributed across sequencing lanes to avoid experimental bias. Two additional independent replicas of 1 million unique cDNA reads from the same blood draw were analyzed for two donors (one aged 18 to 30 and one aged 80 or older).

Remarks on this clonotype: The target of this receptor is not known. No much larger clone exists at a distance of one base, and base qualities are not known.

The approximately 39 donors, aged 6 to 90 years, were systemically healthy Caucasian individuals from Russia. Ten milliliters of peripheral blood were collected from each donor into EDTA-treated Vacutainer tubes. Ficoll-Paque density-gradient centrifugation was used to isolate PBMCs, with at least 6.5 million per sample. Total RNA was extracted from PBMCs with Trizol reagent, with at least 5.5 micrograms obtained per sample. For every donor, flow cytometry on a PBMC aliquot measured the percentage of naive CD45RAhigh/CD27high T cells. The library was built by means of 5' RACE. A second PCR of 7 to 11 cycles was run with a J-beta primer mix and a sample-barcoded 5' primer. A unique molecular identifier was introduced onto each TCR beta cDNA molecule by a template-switch 5' adaptor carrying 12 random nucleotides. Each sample yielded at least 2.5 million CDR3-containing paired-end reads. First-strand cDNA was synthesized from all RNA with the Mint cDNA synthesis kit, primed by a TRBC-specific oligonucleotide. Following uracil-DNA glycosylase treatment, a first 18-cycle PCR with universal primers M1SS and BC2_uni_R was performed on all cDNA. Turning to the authors' computational methods: Normalization of each sample was performed by random selection of 1 million high-quality reads, each carrying a distinct molecular identifier. Instead of being binned into consensus sequences, reads that shared molecular identifiers were thrown out. MiTCR, set to a Q25 quality threshold and the strictest error-elimination algorithm, was used for CDR3 identification, clonotype clustering and error correction. A nonparametric unseen species model with Euler transformation was used to estimate a lower bound on total TCR beta diversity. The public sequencing data were trimmed at Q25 with fastp and processed into clonotypes with MiXCR by TCRdb, which kept only in-frame beta chains. Entries are consolidated by CDR3 protein sequence, retaining the most common genes and DNA. These V and J calls rely on TCRdb rather than the paper's analysis. For this sample there are some 1.8 million distinct CDR3 sequences; around 40% appear just once. The ten biggest clones cover under 30% of the sample.

Overall study outcomes, separate from this receptor: Observed TCR beta diversity per million T cells fell roughly linearly with age, and a significant reduction was already apparent by age roughly 40. Conclusive comparison of naive and antigen-experienced compartments was prevented by the profiling of bulk unsorted PBMCs. Estimates of total diversity based on one million sequenced T cells were considered lower bounds and underestimates. Because the CMV infection status of the donors was unknown, age-related changes in expanded clonotypes may potentially have been confounded. Compared with the aged group, the long-lived group had more naive CD4+ T cells, fewer expanded clones and increased TCR diversity, suggesting age selection. There was a strong correlation between observed TCR beta diversity and the percentage of naive T cells measured by flow cytometry.

This receptor was taken from a human donor in good health. The specimen sequenced was blood.

The CDR3: CASRPAVGSPDEQYF. The sequence in DNA is TGTGCCAGCAGACCCGCTGTGGGGAGTCCCGACGAGCAGTACTTC. The chain couples TRBV7-9 to TRBJ2-5, with TRBD2 tentatively as D gene (5 bases match). The assigned J gene may be wrong: the sequence end matches TRBJ2-7 better. The germline V gene (reference sequence) sets CDR1 to SEHNR and CDR2 to FQNEAQ. The CDR3 goes from the cysteine to the phenylalanine over 15 residues. Only the CDR3 region is kept as DNA, spanning 45 bases read in frame from base 1.